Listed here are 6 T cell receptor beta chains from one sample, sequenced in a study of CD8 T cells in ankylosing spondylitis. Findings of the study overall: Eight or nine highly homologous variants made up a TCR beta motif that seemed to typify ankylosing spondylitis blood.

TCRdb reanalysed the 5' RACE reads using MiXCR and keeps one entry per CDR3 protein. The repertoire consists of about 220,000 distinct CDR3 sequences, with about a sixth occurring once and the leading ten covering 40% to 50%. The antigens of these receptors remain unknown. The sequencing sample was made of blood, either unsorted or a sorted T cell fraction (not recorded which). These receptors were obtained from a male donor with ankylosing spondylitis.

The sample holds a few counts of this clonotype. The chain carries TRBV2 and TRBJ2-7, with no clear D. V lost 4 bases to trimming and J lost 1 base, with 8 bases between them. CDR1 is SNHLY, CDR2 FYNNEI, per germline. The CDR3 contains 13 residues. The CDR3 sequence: CASSGHLSYEQYF. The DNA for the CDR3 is TGTGCCAGCAGTGGTCACTTATCCTACGAGCAGTACTTC.

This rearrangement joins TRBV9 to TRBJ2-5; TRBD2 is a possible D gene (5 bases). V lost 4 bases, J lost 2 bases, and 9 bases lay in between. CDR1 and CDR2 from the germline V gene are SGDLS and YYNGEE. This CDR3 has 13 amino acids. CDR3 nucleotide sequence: TGTGCCAGCAGCTCCGGGGAACAAGAGACCCAGTACTTC. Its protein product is CASSSGEQETQYF. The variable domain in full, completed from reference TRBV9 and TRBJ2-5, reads DSGVTQTPKHLITATGQRVTLRCSPRSGDLSVYWYQQSLDQGLQFLIQYYNGEERAKGNILERFSAQQFPDLHSELNLSSLELGDSALYFCASSSGEQETQYFGPGTRLLVL.

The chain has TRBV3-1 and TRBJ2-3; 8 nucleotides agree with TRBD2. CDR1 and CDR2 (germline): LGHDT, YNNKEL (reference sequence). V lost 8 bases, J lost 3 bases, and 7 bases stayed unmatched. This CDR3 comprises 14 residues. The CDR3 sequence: CASLSREGTDTQYF. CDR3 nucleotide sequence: TGTGCCAGCCTCAGCCGGGAGGGAACAGATACGCAGTATTTT.

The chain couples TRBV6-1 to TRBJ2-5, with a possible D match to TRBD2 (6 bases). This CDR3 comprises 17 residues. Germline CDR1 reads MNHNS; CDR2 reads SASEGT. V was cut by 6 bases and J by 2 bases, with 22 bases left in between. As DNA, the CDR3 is TGTGCCAGCAGCCGTAGGGCGGCTCTAGCGCCTCAAGAGACCCAGTACTTC. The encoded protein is CASSRRAALAPQETQYF.

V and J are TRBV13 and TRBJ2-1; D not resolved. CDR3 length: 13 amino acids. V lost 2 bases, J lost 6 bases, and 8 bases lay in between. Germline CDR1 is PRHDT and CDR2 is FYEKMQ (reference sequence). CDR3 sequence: CASSLNWPNEQFF. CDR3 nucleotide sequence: TGTGCCAGCAGCTTAAATTGGCCCAATGAGCAGTTCTTC.

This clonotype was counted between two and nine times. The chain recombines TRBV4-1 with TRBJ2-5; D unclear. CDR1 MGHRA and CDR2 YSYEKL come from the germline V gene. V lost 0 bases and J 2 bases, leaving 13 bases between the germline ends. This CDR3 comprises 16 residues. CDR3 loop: CASSQERVELQETQYF. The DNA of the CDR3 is TGCGCCAGCAGCCAAGAAAGGGTCGAGCTTCAAGAGACCCAGTACTTC.